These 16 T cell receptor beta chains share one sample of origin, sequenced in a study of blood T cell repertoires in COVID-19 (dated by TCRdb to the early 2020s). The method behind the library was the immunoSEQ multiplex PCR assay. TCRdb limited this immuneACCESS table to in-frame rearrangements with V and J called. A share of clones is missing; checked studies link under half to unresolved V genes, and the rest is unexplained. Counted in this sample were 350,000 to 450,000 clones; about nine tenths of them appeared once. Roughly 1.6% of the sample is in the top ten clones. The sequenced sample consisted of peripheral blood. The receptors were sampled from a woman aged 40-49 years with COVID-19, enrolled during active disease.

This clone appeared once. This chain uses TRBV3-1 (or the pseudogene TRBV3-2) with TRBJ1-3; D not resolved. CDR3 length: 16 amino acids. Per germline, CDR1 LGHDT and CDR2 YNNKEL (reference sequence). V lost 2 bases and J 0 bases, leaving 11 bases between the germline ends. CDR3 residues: CASSQLPLLSGNTIYF. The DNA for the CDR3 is TGTGCCAGCAGCCAACTCCCTCTACTCTCTGGAAACACCATATATTTT.

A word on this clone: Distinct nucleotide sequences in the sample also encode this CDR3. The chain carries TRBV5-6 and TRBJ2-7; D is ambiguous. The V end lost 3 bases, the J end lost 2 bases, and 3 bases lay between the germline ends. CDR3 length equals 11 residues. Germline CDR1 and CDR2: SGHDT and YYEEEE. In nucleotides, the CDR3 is TGTGCCAGCAGCTCTGCCTACGAGCAGTACTTC. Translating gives CASSSAYEQYF.

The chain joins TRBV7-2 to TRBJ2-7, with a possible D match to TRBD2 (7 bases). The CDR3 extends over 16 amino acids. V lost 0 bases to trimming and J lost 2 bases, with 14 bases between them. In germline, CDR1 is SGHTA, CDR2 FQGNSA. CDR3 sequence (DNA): TGTGCCAGCAGCTTAGCAGCGTTGCGGGGGCCCTACGAGCAGTACTTC. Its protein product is CASSLAALRGPYEQYF. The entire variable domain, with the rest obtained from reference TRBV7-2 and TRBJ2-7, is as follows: GAGVSQSPSNKVTEKGKDVELRCDPISGHTALYWYRQSLGQGLEFLIYFQGNSAPDKSGLPSDRFSAERTGGSVSTLTIQRTQQEDSAVYLCASSLAALRGPYEQYFGPGTRLTVT.

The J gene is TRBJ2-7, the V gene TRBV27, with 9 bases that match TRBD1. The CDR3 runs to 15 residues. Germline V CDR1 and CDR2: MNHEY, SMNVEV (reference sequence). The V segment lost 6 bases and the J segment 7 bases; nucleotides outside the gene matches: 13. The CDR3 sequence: CASRQGQGPWGEQYF. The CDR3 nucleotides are TGTGCCAGCAGACAGGGACAGGGTCCCTGGGGGGAGCAGTACTTC.

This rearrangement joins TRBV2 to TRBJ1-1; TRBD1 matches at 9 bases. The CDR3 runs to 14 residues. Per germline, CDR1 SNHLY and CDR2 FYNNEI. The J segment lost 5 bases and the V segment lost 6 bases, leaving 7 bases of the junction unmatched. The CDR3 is CASSAQGAKTEAFF. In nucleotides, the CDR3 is TGTGCCAGCAGCGCACAGGGGGCTAAAACTGAAGCTTTCTTT.

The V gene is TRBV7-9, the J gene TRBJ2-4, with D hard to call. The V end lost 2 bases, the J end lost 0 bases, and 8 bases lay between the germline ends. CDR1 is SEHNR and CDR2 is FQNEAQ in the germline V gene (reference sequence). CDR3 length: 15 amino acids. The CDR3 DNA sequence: TGTGCCAGCAGCTTATACAGCCTAGCCAAAAACATTCAGTACTTC. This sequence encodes CASSLYSLAKNIQYF.

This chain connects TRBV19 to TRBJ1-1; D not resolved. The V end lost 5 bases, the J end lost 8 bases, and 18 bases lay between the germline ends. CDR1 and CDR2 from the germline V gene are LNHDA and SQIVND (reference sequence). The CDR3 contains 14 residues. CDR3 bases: TGTGCCAGTAGTTTTTTGGGAGCCTCCATAGAAGCTTTCTTT. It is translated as CASSFLGASIEAFF.

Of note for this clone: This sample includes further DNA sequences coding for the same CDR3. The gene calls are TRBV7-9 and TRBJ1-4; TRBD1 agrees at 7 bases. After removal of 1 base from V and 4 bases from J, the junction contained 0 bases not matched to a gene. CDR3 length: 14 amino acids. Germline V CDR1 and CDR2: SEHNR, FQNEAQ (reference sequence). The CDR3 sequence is CASSLDRGNEKLFF. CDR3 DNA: TGTGCCAGCAGCTTAGACAGGGGTAATGAAAAACTGTTTTTT.

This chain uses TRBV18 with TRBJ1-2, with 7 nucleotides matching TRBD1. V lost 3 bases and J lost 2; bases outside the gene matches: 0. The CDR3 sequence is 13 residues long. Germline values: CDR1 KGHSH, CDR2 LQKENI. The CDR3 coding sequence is TGTGCCAGCTCACCGACAGGGAACTATGGCTACACCTTC. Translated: CASSPTGNYGYTF.

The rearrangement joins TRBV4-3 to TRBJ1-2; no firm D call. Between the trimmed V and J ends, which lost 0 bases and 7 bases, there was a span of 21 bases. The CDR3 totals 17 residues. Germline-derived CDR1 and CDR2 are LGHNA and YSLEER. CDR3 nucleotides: TGCGCCAGCAGCCAAGATTTAGAGACTCGGCTTATTGCTGGCTACACCTTC. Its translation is CASSQDLETRLIAGYTF.

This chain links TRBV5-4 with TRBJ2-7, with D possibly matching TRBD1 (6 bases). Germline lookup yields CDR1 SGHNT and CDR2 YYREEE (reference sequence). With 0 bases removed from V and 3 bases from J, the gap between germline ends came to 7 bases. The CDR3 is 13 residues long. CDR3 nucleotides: TGTGCCAGCAGCTTGGAACAGGGCTACGAGCAGTACTTC. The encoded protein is CASSLEQGYEQYF.

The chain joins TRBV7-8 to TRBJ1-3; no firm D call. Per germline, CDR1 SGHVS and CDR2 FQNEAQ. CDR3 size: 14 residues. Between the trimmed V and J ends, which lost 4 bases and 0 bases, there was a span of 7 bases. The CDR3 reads CASSSRSSGNTIYF. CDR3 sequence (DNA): TGTGCCAGCAGCTCGAGGAGCTCTGGAAACACCATATATTTT.

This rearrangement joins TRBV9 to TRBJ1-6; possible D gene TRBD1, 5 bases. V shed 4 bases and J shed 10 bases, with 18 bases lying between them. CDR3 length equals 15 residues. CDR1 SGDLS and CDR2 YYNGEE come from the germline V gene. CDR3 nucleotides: TGTGCCAGCAGCCCCCCTGGAGCAGCAGGGTCACCCCTCCACTTT. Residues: CASSPPGAAGSPLHF.

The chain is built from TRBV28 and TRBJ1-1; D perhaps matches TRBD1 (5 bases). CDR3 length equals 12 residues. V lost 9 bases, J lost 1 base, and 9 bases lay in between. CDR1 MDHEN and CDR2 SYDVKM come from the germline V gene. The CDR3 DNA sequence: TGTGCCAGTGGAGGGGCGAACACTGAAGCTTTCTTT. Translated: CASGGANTEAFF.

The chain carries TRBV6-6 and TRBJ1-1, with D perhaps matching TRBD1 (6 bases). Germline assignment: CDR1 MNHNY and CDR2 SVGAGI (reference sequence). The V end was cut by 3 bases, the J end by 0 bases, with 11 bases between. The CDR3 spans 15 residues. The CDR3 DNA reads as TGTGCCAGCAGTTATCTCGGACAGCTGAACACTGAAGCTTTCTTT. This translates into CASSYLGQLNTEAFF.

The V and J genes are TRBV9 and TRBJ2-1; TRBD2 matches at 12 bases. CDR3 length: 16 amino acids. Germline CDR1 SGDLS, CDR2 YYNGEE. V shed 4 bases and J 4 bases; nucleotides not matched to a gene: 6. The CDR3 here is CASSPLAGGPYNEQFF. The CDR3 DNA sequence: TGTGCCAGCAGCCCCCTAGCGGGAGGGCCGTACAATGAGCAGTTCTTC.